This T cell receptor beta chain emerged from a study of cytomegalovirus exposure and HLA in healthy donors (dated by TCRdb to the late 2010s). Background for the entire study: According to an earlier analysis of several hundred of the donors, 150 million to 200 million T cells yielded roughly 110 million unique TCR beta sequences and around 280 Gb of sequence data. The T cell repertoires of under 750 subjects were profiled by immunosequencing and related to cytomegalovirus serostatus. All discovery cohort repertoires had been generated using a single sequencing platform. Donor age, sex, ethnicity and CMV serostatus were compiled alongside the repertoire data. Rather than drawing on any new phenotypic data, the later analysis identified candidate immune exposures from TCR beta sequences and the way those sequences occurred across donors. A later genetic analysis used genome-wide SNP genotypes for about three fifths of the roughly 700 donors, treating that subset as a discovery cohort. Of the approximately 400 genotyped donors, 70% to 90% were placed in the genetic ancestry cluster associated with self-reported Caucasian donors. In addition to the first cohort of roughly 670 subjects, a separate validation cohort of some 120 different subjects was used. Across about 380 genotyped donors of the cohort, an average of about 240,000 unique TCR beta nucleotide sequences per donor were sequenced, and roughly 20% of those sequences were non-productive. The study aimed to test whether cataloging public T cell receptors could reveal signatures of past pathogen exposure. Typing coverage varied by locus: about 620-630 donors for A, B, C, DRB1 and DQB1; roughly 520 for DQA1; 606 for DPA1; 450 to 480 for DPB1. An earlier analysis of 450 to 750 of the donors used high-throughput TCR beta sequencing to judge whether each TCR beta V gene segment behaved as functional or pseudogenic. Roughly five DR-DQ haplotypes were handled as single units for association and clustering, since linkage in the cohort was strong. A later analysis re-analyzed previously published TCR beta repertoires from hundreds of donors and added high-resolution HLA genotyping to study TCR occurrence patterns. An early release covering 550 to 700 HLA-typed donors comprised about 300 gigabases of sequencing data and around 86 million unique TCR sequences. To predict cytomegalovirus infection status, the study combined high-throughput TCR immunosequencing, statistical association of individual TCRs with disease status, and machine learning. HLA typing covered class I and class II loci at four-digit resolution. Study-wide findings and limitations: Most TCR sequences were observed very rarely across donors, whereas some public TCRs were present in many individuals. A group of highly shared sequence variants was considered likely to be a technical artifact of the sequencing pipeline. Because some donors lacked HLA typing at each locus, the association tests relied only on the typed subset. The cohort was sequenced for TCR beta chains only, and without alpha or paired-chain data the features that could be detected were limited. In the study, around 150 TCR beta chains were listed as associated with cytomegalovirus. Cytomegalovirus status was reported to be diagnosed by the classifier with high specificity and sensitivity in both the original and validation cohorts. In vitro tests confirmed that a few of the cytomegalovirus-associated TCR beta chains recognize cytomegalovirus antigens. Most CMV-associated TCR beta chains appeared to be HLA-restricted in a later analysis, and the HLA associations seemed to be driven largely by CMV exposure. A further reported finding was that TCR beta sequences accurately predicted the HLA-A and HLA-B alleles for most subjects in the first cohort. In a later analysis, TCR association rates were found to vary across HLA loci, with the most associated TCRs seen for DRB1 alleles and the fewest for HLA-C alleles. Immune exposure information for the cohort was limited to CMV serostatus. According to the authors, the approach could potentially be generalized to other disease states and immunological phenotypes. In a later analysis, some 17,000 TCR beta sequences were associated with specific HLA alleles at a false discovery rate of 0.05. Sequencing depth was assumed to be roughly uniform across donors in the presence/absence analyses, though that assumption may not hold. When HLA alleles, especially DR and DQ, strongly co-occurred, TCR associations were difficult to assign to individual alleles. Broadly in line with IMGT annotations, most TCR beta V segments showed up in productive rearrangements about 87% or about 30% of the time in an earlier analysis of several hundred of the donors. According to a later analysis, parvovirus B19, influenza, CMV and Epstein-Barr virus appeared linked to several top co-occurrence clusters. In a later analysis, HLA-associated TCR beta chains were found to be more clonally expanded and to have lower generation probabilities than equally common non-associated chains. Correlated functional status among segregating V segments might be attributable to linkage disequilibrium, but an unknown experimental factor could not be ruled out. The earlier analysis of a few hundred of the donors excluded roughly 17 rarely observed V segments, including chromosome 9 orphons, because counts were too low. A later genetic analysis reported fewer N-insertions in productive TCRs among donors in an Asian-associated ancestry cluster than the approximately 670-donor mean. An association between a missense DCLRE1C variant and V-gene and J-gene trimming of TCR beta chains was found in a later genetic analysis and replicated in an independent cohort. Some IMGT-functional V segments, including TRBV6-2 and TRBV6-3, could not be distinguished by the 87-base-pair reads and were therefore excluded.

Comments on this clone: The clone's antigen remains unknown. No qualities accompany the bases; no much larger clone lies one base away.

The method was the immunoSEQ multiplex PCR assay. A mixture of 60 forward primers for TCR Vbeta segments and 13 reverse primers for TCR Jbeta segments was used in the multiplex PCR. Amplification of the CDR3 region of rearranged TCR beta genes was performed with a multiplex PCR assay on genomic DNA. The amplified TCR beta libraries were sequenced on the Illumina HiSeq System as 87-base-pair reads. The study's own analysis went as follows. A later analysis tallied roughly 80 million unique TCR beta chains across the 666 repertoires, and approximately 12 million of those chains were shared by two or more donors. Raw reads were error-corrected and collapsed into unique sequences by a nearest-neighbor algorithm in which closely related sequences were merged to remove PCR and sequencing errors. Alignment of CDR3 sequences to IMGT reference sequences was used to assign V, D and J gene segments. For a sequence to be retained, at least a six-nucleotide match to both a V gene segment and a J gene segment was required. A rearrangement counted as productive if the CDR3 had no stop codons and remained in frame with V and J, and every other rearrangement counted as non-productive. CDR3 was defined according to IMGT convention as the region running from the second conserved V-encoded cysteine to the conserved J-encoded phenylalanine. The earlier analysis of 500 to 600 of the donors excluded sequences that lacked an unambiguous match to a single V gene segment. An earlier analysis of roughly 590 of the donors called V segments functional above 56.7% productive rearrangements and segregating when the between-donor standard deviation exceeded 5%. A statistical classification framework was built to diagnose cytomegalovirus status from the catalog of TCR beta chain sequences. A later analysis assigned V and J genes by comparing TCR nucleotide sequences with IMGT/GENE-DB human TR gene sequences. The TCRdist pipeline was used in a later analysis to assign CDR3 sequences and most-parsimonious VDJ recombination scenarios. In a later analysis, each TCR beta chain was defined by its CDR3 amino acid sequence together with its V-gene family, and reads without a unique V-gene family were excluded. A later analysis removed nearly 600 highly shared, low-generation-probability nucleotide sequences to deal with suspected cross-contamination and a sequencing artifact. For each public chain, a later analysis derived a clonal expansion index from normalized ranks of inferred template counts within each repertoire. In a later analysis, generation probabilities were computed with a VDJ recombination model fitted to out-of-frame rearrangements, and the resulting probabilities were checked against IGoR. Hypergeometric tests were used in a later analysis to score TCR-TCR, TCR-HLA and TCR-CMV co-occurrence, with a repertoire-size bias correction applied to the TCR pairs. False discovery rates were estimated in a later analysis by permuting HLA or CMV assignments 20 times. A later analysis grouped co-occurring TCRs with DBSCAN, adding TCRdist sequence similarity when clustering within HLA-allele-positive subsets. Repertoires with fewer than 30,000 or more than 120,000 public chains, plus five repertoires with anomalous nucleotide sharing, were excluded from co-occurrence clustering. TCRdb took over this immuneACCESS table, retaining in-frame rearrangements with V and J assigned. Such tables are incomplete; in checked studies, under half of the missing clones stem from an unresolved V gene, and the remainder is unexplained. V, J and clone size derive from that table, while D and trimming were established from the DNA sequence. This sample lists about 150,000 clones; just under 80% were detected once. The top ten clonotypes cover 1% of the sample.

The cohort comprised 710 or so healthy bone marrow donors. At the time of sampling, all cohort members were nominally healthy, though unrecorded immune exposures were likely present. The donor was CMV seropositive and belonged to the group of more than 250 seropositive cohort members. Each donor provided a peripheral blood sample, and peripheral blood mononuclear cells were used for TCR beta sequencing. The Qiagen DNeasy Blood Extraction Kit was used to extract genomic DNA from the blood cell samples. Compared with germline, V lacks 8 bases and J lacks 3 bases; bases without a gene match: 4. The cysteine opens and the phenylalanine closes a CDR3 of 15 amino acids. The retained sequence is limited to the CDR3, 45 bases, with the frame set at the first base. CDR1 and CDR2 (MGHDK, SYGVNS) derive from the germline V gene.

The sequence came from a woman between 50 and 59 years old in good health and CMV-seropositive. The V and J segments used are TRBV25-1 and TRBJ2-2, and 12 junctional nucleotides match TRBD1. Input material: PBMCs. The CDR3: CASSGQGAHTGELFF. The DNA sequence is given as TGTGCCAGCTCGGGACAGGGGGCGCACACCGGGGAGCTGTTTTTT.